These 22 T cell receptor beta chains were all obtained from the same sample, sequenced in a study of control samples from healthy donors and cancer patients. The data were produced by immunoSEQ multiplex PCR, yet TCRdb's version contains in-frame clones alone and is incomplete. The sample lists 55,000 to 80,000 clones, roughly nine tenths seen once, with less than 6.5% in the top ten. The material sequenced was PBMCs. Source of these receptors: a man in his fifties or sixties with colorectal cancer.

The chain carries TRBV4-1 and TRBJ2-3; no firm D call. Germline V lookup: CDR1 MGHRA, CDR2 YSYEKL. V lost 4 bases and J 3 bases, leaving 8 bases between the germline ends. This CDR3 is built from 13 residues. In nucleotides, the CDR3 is TGCGCCAGCAGCCGGCGAGCGACAGATACGCAGTATTTT. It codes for CASSRRATDTQYF.

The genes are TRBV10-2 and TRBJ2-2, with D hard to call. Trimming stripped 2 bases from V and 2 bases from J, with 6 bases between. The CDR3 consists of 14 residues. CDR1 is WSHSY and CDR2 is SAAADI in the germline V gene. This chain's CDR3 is CASSEGQNTGELFF. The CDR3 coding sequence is TGCGCCAGCAGTGAGGGGCAAAACACCGGGGAGCTGTTTTTT.

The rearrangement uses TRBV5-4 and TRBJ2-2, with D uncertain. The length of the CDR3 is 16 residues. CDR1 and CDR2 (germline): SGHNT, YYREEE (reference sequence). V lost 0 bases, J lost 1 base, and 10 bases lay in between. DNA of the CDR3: TGTGCCAGCAGCTTGGCCGGCAGTTTGAACACCGGGGAGCTGTTTTTT. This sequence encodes CASSLAGSLNTGELFF.

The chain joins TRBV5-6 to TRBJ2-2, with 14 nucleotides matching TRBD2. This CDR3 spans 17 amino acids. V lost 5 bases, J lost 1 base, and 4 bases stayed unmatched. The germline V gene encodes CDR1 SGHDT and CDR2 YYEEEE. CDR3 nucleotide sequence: TGTGCCAGCAGTCCGGGACTAGCGGGGGAGAACACCGGGGAGCTGTTTTTT. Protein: CASSPGLAGENTGELFF. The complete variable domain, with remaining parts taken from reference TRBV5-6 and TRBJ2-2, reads DAGVTQSPTHLIKTRGQQVTLRCSPKSGHDTVSWYQQALGQGPQFIFQYYEEEERQRGNFPDRFSGHQFPNYSSELNVNALLLGDSALYLCASSPGLAGENTGELFFGEGSRLTVL.

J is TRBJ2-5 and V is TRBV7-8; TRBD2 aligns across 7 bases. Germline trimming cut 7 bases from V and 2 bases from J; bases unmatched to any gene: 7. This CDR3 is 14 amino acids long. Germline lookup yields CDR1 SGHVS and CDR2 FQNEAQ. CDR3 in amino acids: CASTLGGRQETQYF. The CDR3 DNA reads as TGTGCCAGCACCCTGGGGGGGAGACAAGAGACCCAGTACTTC.

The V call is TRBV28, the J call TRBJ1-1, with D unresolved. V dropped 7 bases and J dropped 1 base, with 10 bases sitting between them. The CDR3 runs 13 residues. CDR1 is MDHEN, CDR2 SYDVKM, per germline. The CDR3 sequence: CASTGVANTEAFF. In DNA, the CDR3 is TGTGCCAGCACGGGAGTAGCGAACACTGAAGCTTTCTTT.

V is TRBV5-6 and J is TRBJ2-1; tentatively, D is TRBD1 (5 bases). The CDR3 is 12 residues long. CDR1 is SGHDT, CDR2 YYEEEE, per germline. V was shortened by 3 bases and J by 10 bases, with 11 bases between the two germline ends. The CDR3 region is CASSWVQEEQFF. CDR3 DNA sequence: TGTGCCAGCAGCTGGGTACAGGAAGAGCAGTTCTTC.

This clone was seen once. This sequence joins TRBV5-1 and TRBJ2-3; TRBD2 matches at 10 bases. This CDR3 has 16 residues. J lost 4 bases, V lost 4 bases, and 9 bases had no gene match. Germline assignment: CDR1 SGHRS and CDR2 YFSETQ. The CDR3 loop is CASSPQAGGLADTQYF. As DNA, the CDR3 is TGCGCCAGCAGCCCCCAAGCGGGGGGGCTGGCAGATACGCAGTATTTT.

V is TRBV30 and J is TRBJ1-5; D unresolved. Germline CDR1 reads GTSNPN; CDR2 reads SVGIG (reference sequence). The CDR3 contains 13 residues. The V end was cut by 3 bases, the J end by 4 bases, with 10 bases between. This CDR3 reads CAWSVLLNQPQHF. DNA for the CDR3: TGTGCCTGGAGCGTACTACTGAATCAGCCCCAGCATTTT.

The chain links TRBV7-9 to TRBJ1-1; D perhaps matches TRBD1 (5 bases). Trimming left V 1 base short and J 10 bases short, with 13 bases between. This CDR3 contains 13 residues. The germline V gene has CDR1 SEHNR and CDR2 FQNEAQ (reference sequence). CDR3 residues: CASSLGERGRAFF. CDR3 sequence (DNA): TGTGCCAGCAGCTTAGGTGAACGGGGCCGAGCTTTCTTT. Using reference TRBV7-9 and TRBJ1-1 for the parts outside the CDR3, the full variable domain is DTGVSQNPRHKITKRGQNVTFRCDPISEHNRLYWYRQTLGQGPEFLTYFQNEAQLEKSRLLSDRFSAERPKGSFSTLEIQRTEQGDSAMYLCASSLGERGRAFFGQGTRLTVV.

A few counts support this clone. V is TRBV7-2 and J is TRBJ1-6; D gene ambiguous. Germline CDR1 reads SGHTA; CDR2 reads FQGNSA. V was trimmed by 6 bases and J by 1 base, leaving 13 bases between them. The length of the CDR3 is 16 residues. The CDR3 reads CASSRAARSYNSPLHF. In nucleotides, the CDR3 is TGTGCCAGCAGTCGGGCCGCCAGGTCCTATAATTCACCCCTCCACTTT.

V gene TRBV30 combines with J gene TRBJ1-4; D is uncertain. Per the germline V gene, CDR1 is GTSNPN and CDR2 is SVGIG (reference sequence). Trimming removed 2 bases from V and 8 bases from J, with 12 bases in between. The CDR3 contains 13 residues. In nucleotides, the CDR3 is TGTGCCTGGAGTCGGCCACCAGGAGAAAAACTGTTTTTT. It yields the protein CAWSRPPGEKLFF.

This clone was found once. CDR3 nucleotides: TGTGCCAGCTCACCACCGGGGGGACAGCTGTACGAGCAGTACTTC. It specifies CASSPPGGQLYEQYF. The chain uses TRBV18 and TRBJ2-7; D is perhaps TRBD1 (7 bases). Germline assignment: CDR1 KGHSH and CDR2 LQKENI. With 0 bases removed from V and 4 bases from J, the gap between germline ends came to 13 bases. The CDR3 contains 15 residues.

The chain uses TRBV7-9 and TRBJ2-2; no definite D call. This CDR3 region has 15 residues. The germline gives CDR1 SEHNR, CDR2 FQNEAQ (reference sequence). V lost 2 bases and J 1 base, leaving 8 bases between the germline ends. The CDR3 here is CASSLSNRNTGELFF. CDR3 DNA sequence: TGTGCCAGCAGCTTATCCAACCGGAACACCGGGGAGCTGTTTTTT. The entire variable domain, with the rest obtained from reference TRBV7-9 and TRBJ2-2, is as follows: DTGVSQNPRHKITKRGQNVTFRCDPISEHNRLYWYRQTLGQGPEFLTYFQNEAQLEKSRLLSDRFSAERPKGSFSTLEIQRTEQGDSAMYLCASSLSNRNTGELFFGEGSRLTVL.

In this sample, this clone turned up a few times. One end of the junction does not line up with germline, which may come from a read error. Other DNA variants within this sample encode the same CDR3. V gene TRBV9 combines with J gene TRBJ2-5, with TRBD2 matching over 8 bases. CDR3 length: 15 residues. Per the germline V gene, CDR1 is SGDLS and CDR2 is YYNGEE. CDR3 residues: CARSVDGGAGETQYF. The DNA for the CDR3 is TGTGCCCGCAGCGTAGACGGGGGGGCTGGGGAGACCCAGTACTTC.

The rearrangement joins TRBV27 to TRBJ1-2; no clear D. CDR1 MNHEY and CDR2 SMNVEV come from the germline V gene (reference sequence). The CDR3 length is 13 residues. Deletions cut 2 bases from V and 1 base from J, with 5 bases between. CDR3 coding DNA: TGTGCCAGCAGTTTAGGTCGTAACTATGGCTACACCTTC. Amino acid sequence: CASSLGRNYGYTF.

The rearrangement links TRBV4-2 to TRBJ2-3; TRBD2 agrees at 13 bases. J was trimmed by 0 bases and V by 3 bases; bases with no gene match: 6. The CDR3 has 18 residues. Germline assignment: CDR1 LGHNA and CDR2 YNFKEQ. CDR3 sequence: CASSHQTSGGPSTDTQYF. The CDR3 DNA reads TGTGCCAGCAGCCACCAGACTAGCGGGGGGCCTAGCACAGATACGCAGTATTTT.

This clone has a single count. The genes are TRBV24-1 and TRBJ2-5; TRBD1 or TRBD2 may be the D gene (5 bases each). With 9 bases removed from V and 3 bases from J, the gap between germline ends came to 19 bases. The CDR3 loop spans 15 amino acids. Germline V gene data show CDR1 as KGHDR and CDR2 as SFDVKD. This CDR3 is CATGQRYAGKETQYF. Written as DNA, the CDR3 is TGTGCCACCGGACAAAGGTACGCGGGTAAAGAGACCCAGTACTTC.

The CDR3 loop reads CASSSRPGITDTQYF. The CDR3 DNA sequence: TGTGCCAGCAGCTCCCGTCCGGGGATCACAGATACGCAGTATTTT. The chain couples TRBV11-2 to TRBJ2-3; a possible D gene is TRBD2 (5 bases). The CDR3 totals 15 residues. Germline CDR1 is SGHAT and CDR2 is FQNNGV. V lost 4 bases and J lost 2, with 13 bases in between.

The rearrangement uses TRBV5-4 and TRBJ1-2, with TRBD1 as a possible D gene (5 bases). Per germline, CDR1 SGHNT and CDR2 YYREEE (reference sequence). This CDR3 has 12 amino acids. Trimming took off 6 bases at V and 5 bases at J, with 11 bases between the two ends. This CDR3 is CASTTGGYGYTF. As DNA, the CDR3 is TGTGCCAGCACAACAGGTGGTTATGGCTACACCTTC.

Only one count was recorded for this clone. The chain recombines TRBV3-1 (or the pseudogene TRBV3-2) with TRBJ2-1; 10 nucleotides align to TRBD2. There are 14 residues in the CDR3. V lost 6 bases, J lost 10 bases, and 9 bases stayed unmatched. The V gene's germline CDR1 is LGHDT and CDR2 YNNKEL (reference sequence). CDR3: CASSSPSGGQEQFF. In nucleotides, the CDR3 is TGTGCCAGCAGTAGCCCTAGCGGGGGCCAGGAGCAGTTCTTC.

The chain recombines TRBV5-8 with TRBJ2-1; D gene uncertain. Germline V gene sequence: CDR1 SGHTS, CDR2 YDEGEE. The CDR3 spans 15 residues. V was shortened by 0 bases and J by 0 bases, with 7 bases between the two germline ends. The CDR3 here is CASSLGPVSYNEQFF. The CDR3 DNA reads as TGTGCCAGCAGCTTGGGCCCAGTCTCCTACAATGAGCAGTTCTTC.